These 29 T cell receptor beta chains share one sample of origin, sequenced in a study of identical twins. MiXCR was run by TCRdb on the 5' RACE reads, yielding one entry per CDR3 protein. The sample lists approximately 590,000 distinct CDR3 sequences, 9.5% to 10% occurring once. The same sample was also studied in work on yellow fever vaccine responses in identical twins.

The sample consisted of PBMCs. The source is a woman aged 18-29 years in good health.

The chain carries TRBV5-1 and TRBJ1-1, with TRBD1 identical over 10 bases. V shed 3 bases, J shed 5 bases, and the junction held 10 bases outside the gene matches. Germline V gene data show CDR1 as SGHRS and CDR2 as YFSETQ. CDR3 length: 16 amino acids. This CDR3 reads CASSWRWDRGWTEAFF. As DNA, the CDR3 is TGCGCCAGCAGCTGGCGATGGGACAGGGGTTGGACTGAAGCTTTCTTT. The whole variable domain, remainder taken from reference TRBV5-1 and TRBJ1-1, is KAGVTQTPRYLIKTRGQQVTLSCSPISGHRSVSWYQQTPGQGLQFLFEYFSETQRNKGNFPGRFSGRQFSNSRSEMNVSTLELGDSALYLCASSWRWDRGWTEAFFGQGTRLTVV.

Many counts were recorded for this clonotype. V is TRBV10-3 and J is TRBJ1-1; D is uncertain. V was clipped by 10 bases and J by 5 bases, with 14 bases between them. The CDR3 loop spans 12 amino acids. Germline V gives CDR1 ENHRY, CDR2 SYGVKD. The CDR3 region is CATGILGTEAFF. The CDR3 DNA is TGTGCCACGGGGATCTTAGGTACTGAAGCTTTCTTT.

This clonotype has just a few counts. The genes are TRBV20-1 and TRBJ2-7, with 9 bases identical to TRBD2. This CDR3 has 14 amino acids. CDR1 is DFQATT and CDR2 is SNEGSKA in the germline V gene (reference sequence). With 8 bases clipped from V and 1 base from J, the junction kept 9 bases outside the gene matches. In DNA form, the CDR3 reads TGCAGTCCTTTCCTTAGCGGGAGTTCCTACGAGCAGTACTTC. This sequence encodes CSPFLSGSSYEQYF.

The chain combines TRBV7-6 with TRBJ2-7, with 7 bases fitting TRBD1. The V gene's germline CDR1 is SGHVS and CDR2 FNYEAQ. The CDR3 spans 15 residues. The V gene end was trimmed by 0 bases and the J gene end by 2 bases; junction bases not matched to a gene: 4. The CDR3 loop reads CASSLARDRTYEQYF. The CDR3 DNA sequence: TGTGCCAGCAGCTTAGCGAGGGACAGAACCTACGAGCAGTACTTC.

The V and J genes are TRBV5-4 and TRBJ2-1; D ambiguous. V lost 3 bases to trimming and J lost 5 bases, with 9 bases between them. In germline, CDR1 is SGHNT, CDR2 YYREEE (reference sequence). The CDR3 spans 13 residues. For the CDR3, the DNA is TGTGCCAGCAGCTCCGGTGCAGACAATGAGCAGTTCTTC. Translating gives CASSSGADNEQFF. The complete variable domain, with remaining parts taken from reference TRBV5-4 and TRBJ2-1, reads ETGVTQSPTHLIKTRGQQVTLRCSSQSGHNTVSWYQQALGQGPQFIFQYYREEENGRGNFPPRFSGLQFPNYSSELNVNALELDDSALYLCASSSGADNEQFFGPGTRLTVL.

The rearrangement joins TRBV6-2 or TRBV6-3 to TRBJ1-6; D is unresolved. Between the trimmed V and J ends, which lost 7 bases and 0 bases, there was a span of 7 bases. This CDR3 comprises 14 residues. CDR1 is MNHEY, CDR2 SVGEGT, per germline. CDR3 sequence reads: CASTQSSYNSPLHF. The CDR3 DNA is TGTGCCAGCACCCAGAGCTCCTATAATTCACCCCTCCACTTT.

Only a few counts were recorded for this clonotype. This sequence joins TRBV12-3 or TRBV12-4 and TRBJ2-3, with 8 bases identical to TRBD1. V lost 7 bases and J lost 0; bases outside the gene matches: 9. This CDR3 is 16 amino acids long. The CDR3 spells CASTPGDRSSTDTQYF. CDR3 nucleotides: TGTGCCAGCACACCTGGGGACAGGTCCAGCACAGATACGCAGTATTTT.

The table lists this clonotype with many counts. CDR3 sequence: CASSQASKNTEAFF. Written as DNA, the CDR3 is TGTGCCAGCAGCCAAGCGTCCAAGAACACTGAAGCTTTCTTT. V and J are TRBV4-2 and TRBJ1-1; D is uncertain. The CDR3 runs to 14 residues. Germline CDR1 LGHNA, CDR2 YNFKEQ. V lost 1 base to trimming and J lost 1 base, with 7 bases between them.

The rearrangement links TRBV7-2 to TRBJ2-7; either TRBD1 or TRBD2 may fit D (5 bases each). CDR1 and CDR2 from the germline V gene are SGHTA and FQGNSA. The CDR3 extends over 15 amino acids. The V end was cut by 5 bases, the J end by 0 bases, with 14 bases between. Here the CDR3 reads CASSMGRISSYEQYF. The CDR3 DNA sequence: TGTGCCAGCAGCATGGGACGTATAAGCTCCTACGAGCAGTACTTC.

This clonotype has ten or more counts. The chain carries TRBV3-1 and TRBJ2-3; D not certain. Germline V gives CDR1 LGHDT, CDR2 YNNKEL (reference sequence). The CDR3 extends over 12 amino acids. V dropped 0 bases and J dropped 7 bases, with 5 bases sitting between them. This chain's CDR3 is CASSQDRNTQYF. CDR3 DNA sequence: TGTGCCAGCAGCCAAGACAGGAATACGCAGTATTTT.

This chain connects TRBV28 to TRBJ1-1; TRBD1 matches at 8 bases. The CDR3 is 12 residues long. CDR1 and CDR2 (germline): MDHEN, SYDVKM. J was trimmed by 8 bases and V by 4 bases; bases with no gene match: 3. The chain's CDR3 is CASSWGQEEAFF. Here the CDR3 DNA reads TGTGCCAGCAGTTGGGGACAGGAAGAAGCTTTCTTT.

This clonotype occurred a few times. The chain is built from TRBV28 and TRBJ2-7; 7 positions agree with TRBD2. The CDR3 sequence is 14 residues long. Per the germline V gene, CDR1 is MDHEN and CDR2 is SYDVKM. V lost 3 bases to trimming and J lost 3 bases; unmatched junction nucleotides: 5. The CDR3 loop reads CASSFLAESYEQYF. CDR3 DNA sequence: TGTGCCAGCAGTTTCCTAGCGGAGAGCTACGAGCAGTACTTC.

CDR3 sequence reads: CASSQLPGPWDYGYTF. The CDR3 nucleotides are TGTGCCAGCTCTCAACTGCCGGGTCCCTGGGACTATGGCTACACCTTC. The chain recombines TRBV18 with TRBJ1-2, with D unclear. CDR1 and CDR2 (germline): KGHSH, LQKENI. Trimming shortened V by 6 bases and J by 3 bases, and 20 bases separated the two germline ends. CDR3 size: 16 residues.

This clonotype has a count of ten or more. The gene calls are TRBV27 and TRBJ2-1; TRBD2 matches 9 bases. Germline CDR1 reads MNHEY; CDR2 reads SMNVEV (reference sequence). This CDR3 is built from 16 residues. Trimming took 3 bases from V and 0 from J; bases not matched to a gene: 3. Here the CDR3 DNA reads TGTGCCAGCAGTTTGAGCGGGGGGAGCTCCTACAATGAGCAGTTCTTC. It codes for CASSLSGGSSYNEQFF.

The chain combines TRBV6-1 with TRBJ1-2; 8 nucleotides align to TRBD1. V was pared by 6 bases and J by 7 bases, with 10 bases of the junction left unmatched. CDR3 size: 14 residues. CDR1 is MNHNS, CDR2 SASEGT, per germline. CDR3 amino acids: CASSRSGGLGGYTF. The CDR3, as DNA: TGTGCCAGCAGCAGATCAGGGGGCTTGGGTGGCTACACCTTC.

This clonotype was seen repeatedly, ten times or more. V usage is TRBV29-1 and J usage is TRBJ2-7; weak D call: TRBD2 (7 bases). Trimming removed 6 bases at V and 7 bases at J, with 25 bases between. Germline-derived CDR1 and CDR2 are SQVTM and ANQGSEA. The CDR3 runs to 15 residues. The DNA of the CDR3 is TGCAGCGTCCTCACGGTGGGGGGGCGTGTGGAGGAGCAGTACTTC. This gives the protein CSVLTVGGRVEEQYF.

This clonotype was picked up a small number of times. The chain links TRBV6-2 or TRBV6-3 to TRBJ2-1, with 7 bases aligning to TRBD1. CDR1 is MNHEY, CDR2 SVGEGT, per germline. The CDR3 consists of 15 residues. After removal of 5 bases from V and 8 bases from J, the junction contained 12 bases not matched to a gene. The CDR3 here is CASSRTGVVFDEQFF. Here the CDR3 DNA reads TGTGCCAGCAGTCGTACAGGGGTTGTTTTCGATGAGCAGTTCTTC.

This clonotype was counted a few times. The V and J genes are TRBV29-1 and TRBJ2-1; D is unresolved. Trimming removed 4 bases from V and 0 bases from J, with 7 bases in between. The CDR3 has 13 amino acids. Germline CDR1 SQVTM, CDR2 ANQGSEA. In DNA, the CDR3 is TGCAGCGTTGTCTCGGGCTCCTACAATGAGCAGTTCTTC. Amino acids: CSVVSGSYNEQFF.

The sample holds many counts of this clonotype. The gene calls are TRBV5-1 and TRBJ1-6; D is ambiguous. Trimming took 1 base from V and 7 from J, leaving 9 bases between them. The CDR3 sequence is 14 residues long. Germline lookup yields CDR1 SGHRS and CDR2 YFSETQ. The CDR3 nucleotides are TGCGCCAGCAGCTTGAATCCGGGAAATTCACCCCTCCACTTT. It translates to CASSLNPGNSPLHF. Full variable domain (rest looked up from reference TRBV5-1 and TRBJ1-6): KAGVTQTPRYLIKTRGQQVTLSCSPISGHRSVSWYQQTPGQGLQFLFEYFSETQRNKGNFPGRFSGRQFSNSRSEMNVSTLELGDSALYLCASSLNPGNSPLHFGNGTRLTVT.

The sample holds a few counts of this clonotype. The CDR3 nucleotides are TGTGCCAGCAGCCCAGGGGGTATCGGAGGGCTAGGTGAGCAGTTCTTC. It encodes CASSPGGIGGLGEQFF. The chain recombines TRBV9 with TRBJ2-1, with D possibly being TRBD1 (7 bases). Germline assignment: CDR1 SGDLS and CDR2 YYNGEE. The CDR3 is 16 amino acids. V was pared by 4 bases and J by 9 bases, with 23 bases between.

The chain combines TRBV3-1 with TRBJ2-3, with 8 bases aligning to TRBD2. Germline V gene lookup returns CDR1 LGHDT and CDR2 YNNKEL (reference sequence). The CDR3 covers 16 residues. V lost 4 bases to trimming and J lost 4 bases; unmatched junction nucleotides: 10. The CDR3 sequence: CASSRARSGGPDTQYF. In nucleotides, the CDR3 is TGTGCCAGCAGCCGGGCCCGCAGCGGGGGCCCAGATACGCAGTATTTT.

This clonotype has a handful of counts. The chain links TRBV7-9 to TRBJ2-3; no reliable D call. Germline values: CDR1 SEHNR, CDR2 FQNEAQ (reference sequence). The length of the CDR3 is 13 residues. V dropped 5 bases and J dropped 11 bases, with 17 bases sitting between them. CDR3 nucleotides: TGTGCCAGCAGCCCCGGACCTGAACTCTTGCAGTATTTT. It encodes CASSPGPELLQYF.

In its sample, this clonotype was seen many times. This chain connects TRBV20-1 to TRBJ2-7; possibly TRBD1 for D (5 bases). Trimming shortened V by 1 base and J by 1 base, and 11 bases separated the two germline ends. This CDR3 is built from 14 residues. The V gene's germline CDR1 is DFQATT and CDR2 SNEGSKA (reference sequence). Here the CDR3 reads CSARAGIRSYEQYF. CDR3 sequence (DNA): TGCAGTGCTAGAGCAGGGATCAGGTCCTACGAGCAGTACTTC.

The sample holds a few counts of this clonotype. The chain's CDR3 is CSARKRGGGALENEQFF. The CDR3 bases are TGCAGTGCTAGAAAACGGGGCGGGGGGGCCTTGGAAAATGAGCAGTTCTTC. This chain connects TRBV20-1 to TRBJ2-1, with 9 bases matching TRBD2. The CDR3 is 17 residues long. Trimming removed 2 bases from V and 7 bases from J; junction bases left unmatched: 15. Germline V gene sequence: CDR1 DFQATT, CDR2 SNEGSKA (reference sequence).

This clonotype was recorded many times. This CDR3 reads CASSPRRDADTQYF. The CDR3 nucleotides are TGTGCCAGCAGCCCCCGGCGGGATGCAGATACGCAGTATTTT. V usage is TRBV7-2 and J usage is TRBJ2-3, with a weak D call TRBD2 (6 bases). V dropped 5 bases and J dropped 4 bases, with 13 bases sitting between them. The CDR3 has 14 amino acids. Germline values: CDR1 SGHTA, CDR2 FQGNSA.

The genes are TRBV4-2 and TRBJ2-5, with 9 bases fitting TRBD2. V lost 1 base, J lost 5 bases, and 14 bases stayed unmatched. Germline loops: CDR1 LGHNA, CDR2 YNFKEQ. The CDR3 is 18 amino acids. CDR3 residues: CASSQGGGAGGLQETQYF. The DNA of the CDR3 is TGTGCCAGCAGCCAAGGAGGCGGCGCGGGGGGGCTTCAGGAGACCCAGTACTTC.

This clonotype has more than one count but fewer than ten. The genes are TRBV5-1 and TRBJ2-2, with TRBD1 as a possible D gene (6 bases). This CDR3 contains 14 residues. Between the trimmed V and J ends, which lost 4 bases and 10 bases, there was a span of 17 bases. CDR1 is SGHRS and CDR2 is YFSETQ in the germline V gene. This CDR3 reads CASSPDLDSSELFF. CDR3 DNA: TGCGCCAGCAGCCCGGATTTGGACAGCTCGGAGCTGTTTTTT.

This clonotype occurred many times. This rearrangement joins TRBV4-2 to TRBJ2-5; D gene ambiguous. V was trimmed by 0 bases and J by 2 bases, leaving 7 bases between them. The germline CDR1 and CDR2 sequences are LGHNA and YNFKEQ. The CDR3 totals 14 residues. Written as DNA, the CDR3 is TGTGCCAGCAGCCAAGACCCCTTACAAGAGACCCAGTACTTC. Encoded protein: CASSQDPLQETQYF.

To note about this clonotype: The junction differs from germline at one of its ends, possibly a read error. The chain links TRBV12-3 or TRBV12-4 to TRBJ2-1, with a tentative D call TRBD2 (5 bases). The CDR3 length is 19 residues. CDR3 in amino acids: CACRLTRLLNPSSYNEQFF. The DNA for the CDR3 is TGTGCCTGCAGATTAACTAGACTCCTAAACCCAAGCTCCTACAATGAGCAGTTCTTC.